This entry lists 16 T cell receptor beta chains sequenced from one sample in a study of shared clonotypes between healthy human individuals. Profiled with immunoSEQ multiplex PCR; TCRdb holds only in-frame clones, not every one. The sample lists about 2.4 million clones; 85% to 95% were seen once. The specimen sequenced was naive CD4+ T cells sorted from blood. Subset noted: CD45RA+ positively selected. These receptors all stem from a man in his late teens or twenties in good health.

V usage is TRBV27 and J usage is TRBJ1-4; no firm D call. This CDR3 comprises 15 residues. Trimming shortened V by 3 bases and J by 5 bases, and 13 bases separated the two germline ends. CDR1 is MNHEY and CDR2 is SMNVEV in the germline V gene (reference sequence). CDR3 region: CASSFEGRENEKLFF. CDR3 nucleotides: TGTGCCAGCAGTTTTGAGGGTCGGGAAAATGAAAAACTGTTTTTT.

This sequence joins TRBV6-1 and TRBJ2-1; 11 bases line up with TRBD2. CDR1 is MNHNS, CDR2 SASEGT, per germline. The CDR3 has 17 residues. J gave up 4 bases and V 0 bases, and 5 bases lay outside the gene matches. The CDR3 bases are TGTGCCAGCAGTGAAGCTTACACTAGCGGGGGATACAATGAGCAGTTCTTC. Translating it yields CASSEAYTSGGYNEQFF.

Only one count was recorded for this clone. This CDR3 is CASSLSSMNTEAFF. The CDR3 DNA follows: TGTGCCAGCAGCTTGTCCAGCATGAACACTGAAGCTTTCTTT. The chain joins TRBV7-3 to TRBJ1-1; D not certain. CDR1 and CDR2 (germline): SGHTA, FQGTGA. Trimming removed 3 bases from V and 0 bases from J, with 8 bases in between. The CDR3 loop spans 14 amino acids.

The chain is built from TRBV28 and TRBJ1-1, with D uncertain. The germline V gene encodes CDR1 MDHEN and CDR2 SYDVKM. The CDR3 runs to 14 residues. The germline V and J ends were trimmed by 6 bases and 8 bases, with 19 bases remaining between them. The CDR3 spells CASSPGGRRREAFF. The CDR3 nucleotides read TGTGCCAGCAGCCCGGGAGGGAGAAGACGAGAAGCTTTCTTT.

CDR3 protein: CASSRTSNTEAFF. The CDR3 nucleotides read TGTGCCAGCAGTAGGACGTCGAACACTGAAGCTTTCTTT. This chain links TRBV7-3 with TRBJ1-1, with D unresolved. This CDR3 contains 13 residues. With 6 bases removed from V and 1 base from J, the gap between germline ends came to 9 bases. Germline V lookup: CDR1 SGHTA, CDR2 FQGTGA.

The chain is built from TRBV7-9 and TRBJ1-5; 12 bases line up with TRBD1. The CDR3 runs 17 residues. J lost 4 bases, V lost 5 bases, and 9 bases had no gene match. Germline CDR1 reads SEHNR; CDR2 reads FQNEAQ (reference sequence). CDR3 DNA sequence: TGTGCCAGCAGCCTAGGGACAGGGGGCGCTCAGAATCAGCCCCAGCATTTT. This codes for CASSLGTGGAQNQPQHF. The full variable domain, completed using reference TRBV7-9 and TRBJ1-5, is DTGVSQNPRHKITKRGQNVTFRCDPISEHNRLYWYRQTLGQGPEFLTYFQNEAQLEKSRLLSDRFSAERPKGSFSTLEIQRTEQGDSAMYLCASSLGTGGAQNQPQHFGDGTRLSIL.

The gene calls are TRBV5-1 and TRBJ2-1; the match to TRBD2 covers 7 bases. Germline V gene lookup returns CDR1 SGHRS and CDR2 YFSETQ. This CDR3 comprises 20 residues. V dropped 1 base and J dropped 1; count of bases not matched to a gene: 17. The CDR3 sequence is CASSLNPQRGDSESYNEQFF. CDR3 sequence (DNA): TGCGCCAGCAGCTTGAATCCTCAGCGGGGTGATTCTGAATCCTACAATGAGCAGTTCTTC.

This rearrangement joins TRBV4-2 to TRBJ2-3, with 8 nucleotides matching TRBD1. CDR1 LGHNA and CDR2 YNFKEQ come from the germline V gene. This CDR3 is built from 14 residues. With 4 bases clipped from V and 2 bases from J, the junction kept 2 bases outside the gene matches. The CDR3 DNA follows: TGTGCCAGCAGCCGGGACAGGTCCACAGATACGCAGTATTTT. Protein sequence: CASSRDRSTDTQYF.

The rearrangement uses TRBV7-2 and TRBJ2-7; possibly TRBD2 for D (6 bases). V shed 5 bases and J shed 1 base, with 9 bases lying between them. Per germline, CDR1 SGHTA and CDR2 FQGNSA. The CDR3 loop spans 13 amino acids. Written as DNA, the CDR3 is TGTGCCAGCAGCCGGGACTTTTCCTACGAGCAGTACTTC. Protein product: CASSRDFSYEQYF. The whole variable domain, filled in from reference TRBV7-2 and TRBJ2-7, reads GAGVSQSPSNKVTEKGKDVELRCDPISGHTALYWYRQSLGQGLEFLIYFQGNSAPDKSGLPSDRFSAERTGGSVSTLTIQRTQQEDSAVYLCASSRDFSYEQYFGPGTRLTVT.

The rearrangement uses TRBV6-1 and TRBJ1-1; perhaps TRBD1 as D (5 bases). The CDR3 extends over 14 amino acids. The germline V and J ends were trimmed by 4 bases and 3 bases, with 12 bases remaining between them. CDR1 MNHNS and CDR2 SASEGT come from the germline V gene. The CDR3 is CASSGSGGHTEAFF. CDR3 bases: TGTGCCAGCAGTGGATCGGGGGGACACACTGAAGCTTTCTTT.

CDR3 sequence: CASSLADTVGVHEQYF. The DNA of the CDR3 is TGTGCCAGCAGCTTGGCGGACACGGTGGGGGTACACGAGCAGTACTTC. This chain connects TRBV5-4 to TRBJ2-7; D may match TRBD1 or TRBD2 (5 bases each). In germline, CDR1 is SGHNT, CDR2 YYREEE (reference sequence). This CDR3 is built from 16 residues. The V end was cut by 0 bases, the J end by 5 bases, with 18 bases between.

The genes are TRBV4-1 and TRBJ2-3, with 11 nucleotides matching TRBD2. Germline CDR1 reads MGHRA; CDR2 reads YSYEKL. This CDR3 is 19 amino acids long. The V segment lost 1 base and the J segment 0 bases; nucleotides outside the gene matches: 9. CDR3 DNA: TGCGCCAGCAGCCAAGCCCTAGCGGGGGGTTTCCTTAGCACAGATACGCAGTATTTT. Protein product: CASSQALAGGFLSTDTQYF.

The gene calls are TRBV25-1 and TRBJ2-1; no reliable D call. The CDR3 extends over 11 amino acids. CDR1 is MGHDK, CDR2 SYGVNS, per germline. V gave up 5 bases and J gave up 5 bases, with 4 bases separating them. CDR3 nucleotides: TGTGCCAGCAGTCGAAACAATGAGCAGTTCTTC. Residues: CASSRNNEQFF.

The genes are TRBV5-1 and TRBJ2-3; 9 bases map to TRBD2. Unmatched junction bases numbered 9, after V lost 4 bases and J lost 3 bases. Germline V gives CDR1 SGHRS, CDR2 YFSETQ. This CDR3 region has 16 residues. CDR3: CASSPGLASGTDTQYF. In DNA, the CDR3 is TGCGCCAGCAGCCCCGGACTAGCGAGTGGGACAGATACGCAGTATTTT.

In this sample, this clone turned up a few times. One junction end disagrees with the germline gene, perhaps due to a read error. Other DNA sequences from this sample encode an identical CDR3 as well. The chain uses TRBV7-7 and TRBJ1-1; D is unclear. Germline V gene lookup returns CDR1 SSHAT and CDR2 FNYEAQ (reference sequence). This CDR3 is 13 amino acids long. Here the CDR3 reads CASSLTRNTEAFF. As DNA, the CDR3 is TGTGCTAGCAGCTTGACAAGGAACACTGAAGCTTTCTTT. Based on the CDR3 plus reference TRBV7-7 and TRBJ1-1, the full variable domain is GAGVSQSPRYKVTKRGQDVTLRCDPISSHATLYWYQQALGQGPEFLTYFNYEAQPDKSGLPSDRFSAERPEGSISTLTIQRTEQRDSAMYRCASSLTRNTEAFFGQGTRLTVV.

The chain combines TRBV5-4 with TRBJ1-1; 7 bases match TRBD1. Germline values: CDR1 SGHNT, CDR2 YYREEE (reference sequence). CDR3 length: 16 amino acids. V was clipped by 3 bases and J by 1 base; unmatched bases: 9. The CDR3 protein is CASSSNRGSGNTEAFF. In nucleotides, the CDR3 is TGTGCCAGCAGCTCTAACAGGGGAAGTGGGAACACTGAAGCTTTCTTT. Combining the CDR3 with reference TRBV5-4 and TRBJ1-1 gives the whole variable domain ETGVTQSPTHLIKTRGQQVTLRCSSQSGHNTVSWYQQALGQGPQFIFQYYREEENGRGNFPPRFSGLQFPNYSSELNVNALELDDSALYLCASSSNRGSGNTEAFFGQGTRLTVV.